This T cell receptor beta chain is from a study of response to subunit inactivated influenza vaccine. Study conclusions and caveats: With each seasonal influenza vaccination, the authors suggested, few new T cells are recruited.

Germline-derived CDR1 and CDR2 are SGHAT and FQDESV (reference sequence). V dropped 5 bases and J dropped 2 bases, with 8 bases sitting between them. CDR3 length: 13 amino acids. This clonotype has a count of ten or more. Its specificity is not known. In TCRdb, the RT-PCR reads were re-called with MiXCR into one record per CDR3 protein. The sample lists about 700,000 distinct CDR3 sequences, around 13% occurring once. The sequencing here drew on PBMCs from blood, taken 14 to 15 days before vaccination. The source of this sequence is a man in his fifties who received an inactivated influenza vaccine. The chain joins TRBV11-1 to TRBJ2-3; unclear D gene. In DNA, the CDR3 is TGTGCCAGCAGCCAACTTTACACAGATACGCAGTATTTT. It is translated as CASSQLYTDTQYF. The full variable domain, completed using reference TRBV11-1 and TRBJ2-3, is EAEVAQSPRYKITEKSQAVAFWCDPISGHATLYWYRQILGQGPELLVQFQDESVVDDSQLPKDRFSAERLKGVDSTLKIQPAELGDSAMYLCASSQLYTDTQYFGPGTRLTVL.